By share, the clone carrying this TCR beta chain ranks as large. The target antigen is unknown. TCRdb fed the 5' RACE reads into MiXCR, producing one record per CDR3 protein. There are 300 or so distinct CDR3 sequences in the sample; around 43% occur only once, and roughly 50% lies in the top ten. This sample stems from a study of spatial heterogeneity in lung cancer. Broader study findings: One measure, the expanded intratumoral alpha and beta TCR count, tracked tumor mutation counts.

Time point noted: sample taken at primary tumor resection. The V end lost 1 base, the J end lost 1 base, and 14 bases lay between the germline ends. The germline gives CDR1 MNHNS, CDR2 SASEGT. The CDR3 runs 18 residues. This clonotype was sampled from a male donor with early-stage non-small cell lung cancer. This specimen was lung tumor tissue, taken at surgery. The rearrangement links TRBV6-1 to TRBJ2-6, with D uncertain. CDR3 DNA: TGTGCCAGCAGTGAAGGGAGCTTGACCGATTCTGGGGCCAACGTCCTGACTTTC. Its translation: CASSEGSLTDSGANVLTF.